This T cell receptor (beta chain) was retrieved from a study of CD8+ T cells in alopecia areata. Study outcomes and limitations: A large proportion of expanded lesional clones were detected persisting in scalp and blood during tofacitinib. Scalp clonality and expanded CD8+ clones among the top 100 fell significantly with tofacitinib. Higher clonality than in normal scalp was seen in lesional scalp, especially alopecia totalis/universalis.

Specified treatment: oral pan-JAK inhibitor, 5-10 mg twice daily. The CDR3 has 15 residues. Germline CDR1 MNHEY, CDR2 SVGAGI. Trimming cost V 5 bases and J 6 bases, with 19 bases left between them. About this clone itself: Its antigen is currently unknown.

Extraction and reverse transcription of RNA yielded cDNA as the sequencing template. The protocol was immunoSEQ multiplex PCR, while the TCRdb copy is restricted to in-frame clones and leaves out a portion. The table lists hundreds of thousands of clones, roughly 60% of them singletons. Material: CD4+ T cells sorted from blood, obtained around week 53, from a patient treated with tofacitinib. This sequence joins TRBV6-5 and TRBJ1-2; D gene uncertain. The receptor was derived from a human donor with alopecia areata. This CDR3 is CASSPSNLGTHGYTF. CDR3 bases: TGTGCCAGCAGTCCCTCAAATCTCGGAACCCATGGCTACACCTTC.